This T cell receptor (beta chain) was identified in a study of T cell responses to AZD1222 COVID-19 vaccine. Study-wide points: The breadth and depth of Spike-specific TCRs increased once two AZD1222 doses had been given.

V lost 5 bases and J lost 1, with 12 bases in between. The CDR3 runs to 14 residues. Germline lookup yields CDR1 SGHRS and CDR2 YFSETQ. Note on this clone: The antigen remains undetermined.

Clones were read by immunoSEQ multiplex PCR, and TCRdb kept only the in-frame ones, dropping some. The data contain just under 100,000 clones, 88% of them singletons. The origin of this receptor is an adult in good health. The chain recombines TRBV5-1 with TRBJ1-2; tentatively, D is TRBD1 (6 bases). The specimen comprised peripheral blood, sampled on day 0 of AZD1222 vaccination. CDR3 loop: CASRRTESNYGYTF. As DNA, the CDR3 is TGCGCCAGCAGGAGGACAGAGAGTAACTATGGCTACACCTTC.